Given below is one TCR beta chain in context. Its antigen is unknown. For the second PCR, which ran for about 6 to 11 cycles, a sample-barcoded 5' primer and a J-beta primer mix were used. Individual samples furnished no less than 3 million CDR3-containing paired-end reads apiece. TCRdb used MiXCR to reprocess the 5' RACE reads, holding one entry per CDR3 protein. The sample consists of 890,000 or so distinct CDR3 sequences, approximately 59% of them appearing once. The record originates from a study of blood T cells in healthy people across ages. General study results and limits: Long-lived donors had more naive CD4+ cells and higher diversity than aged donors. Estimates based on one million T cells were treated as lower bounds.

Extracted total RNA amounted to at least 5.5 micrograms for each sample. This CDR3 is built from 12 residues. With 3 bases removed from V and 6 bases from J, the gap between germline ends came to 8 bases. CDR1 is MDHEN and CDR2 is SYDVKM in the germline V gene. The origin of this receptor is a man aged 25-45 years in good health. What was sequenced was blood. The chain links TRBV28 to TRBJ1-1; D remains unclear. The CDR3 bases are TGTGCCAGCAGTTTTATGGTTGCTGAAGCTTTCTTT. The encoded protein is CASSFMVAEAFF.